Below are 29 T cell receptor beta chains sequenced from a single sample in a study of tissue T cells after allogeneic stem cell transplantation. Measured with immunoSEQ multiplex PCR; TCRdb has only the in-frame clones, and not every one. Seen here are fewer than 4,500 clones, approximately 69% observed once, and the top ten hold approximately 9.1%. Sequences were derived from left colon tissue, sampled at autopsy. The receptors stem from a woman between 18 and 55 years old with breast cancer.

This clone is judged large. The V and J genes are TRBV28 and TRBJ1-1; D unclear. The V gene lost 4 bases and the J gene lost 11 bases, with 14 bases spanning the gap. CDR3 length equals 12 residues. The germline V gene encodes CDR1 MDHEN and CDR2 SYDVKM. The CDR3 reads CASSSASRLAFF. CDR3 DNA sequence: TGTGCCAGCAGTTCCGCCTCAAGGCTCGCTTTCTTT.

CDR3 region: CASSPVRERGVYEQYF. CDR3 DNA: TGTGCCAGCAGCCCCGTTCGGGAACGAGGGGTTTACGAGCAGTACTTC. This chain uses TRBV7-9 with TRBJ2-7; perhaps D is TRBD1 or TRBD2 (5 bases each). The CDR3 sequence is 16 residues long. Germline CDR1 reads SEHNR; CDR2 reads FQNEAQ (reference sequence). Trimming stripped 5 bases from V and 4 bases from J, with 21 bases between. Using reference TRBV7-9 and TRBJ2-7 for the parts outside the CDR3, the full variable domain is DTGVSQNPRHKITKRGQNVTFRCDPISEHNRLYWYRQTLGQGPEFLTYFQNEAQLEKSRLLSDRFSAERPKGSFSTLEIQRTEQGDSAMYLCASSPVRERGVYEQYFGPGTRLTVT.

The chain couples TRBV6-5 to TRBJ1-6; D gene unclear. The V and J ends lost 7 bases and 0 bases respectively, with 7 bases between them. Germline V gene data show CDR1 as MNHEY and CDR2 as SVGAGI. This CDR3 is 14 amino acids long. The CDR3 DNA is TGTGCCAGCACGGGTCGCTCCTATAATTCACCCCTCCACTTT. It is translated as CASTGRSYNSPLHF.

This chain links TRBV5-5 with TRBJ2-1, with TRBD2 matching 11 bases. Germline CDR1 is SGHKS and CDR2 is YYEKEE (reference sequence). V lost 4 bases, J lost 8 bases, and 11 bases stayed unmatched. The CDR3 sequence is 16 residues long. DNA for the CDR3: TGTGCCAGCAGCCCGGATACCGGGACTAGCGGCGATGAGCAGTTCTTC. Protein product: CASSPDTGTSGDEQFF.

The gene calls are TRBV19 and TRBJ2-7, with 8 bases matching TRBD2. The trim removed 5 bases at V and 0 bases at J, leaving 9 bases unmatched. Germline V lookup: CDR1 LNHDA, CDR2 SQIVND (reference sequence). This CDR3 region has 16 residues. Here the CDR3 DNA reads TGTGCCAGTAGTTCACGACTAGCGCTTATCTCCTACGAGCAGTACTTC. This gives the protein CASSSRLALISYEQYF.

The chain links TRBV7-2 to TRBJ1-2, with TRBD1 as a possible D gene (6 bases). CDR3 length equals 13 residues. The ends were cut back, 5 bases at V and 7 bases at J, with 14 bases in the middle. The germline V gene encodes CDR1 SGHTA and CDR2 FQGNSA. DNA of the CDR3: TGTGCCAGCAGCCCCAAGGGGACACGTGGCTACACCTTC. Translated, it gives CASSPKGTRGYTF.

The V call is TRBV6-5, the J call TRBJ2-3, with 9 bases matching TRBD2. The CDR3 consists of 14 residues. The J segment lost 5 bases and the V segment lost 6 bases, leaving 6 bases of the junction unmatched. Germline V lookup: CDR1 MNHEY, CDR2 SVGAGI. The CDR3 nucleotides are TGTGCCAGCAGCCTTAGCGGGAGTGAAGATACGCAGTATTTT. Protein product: CASSLSGSEDTQYF.

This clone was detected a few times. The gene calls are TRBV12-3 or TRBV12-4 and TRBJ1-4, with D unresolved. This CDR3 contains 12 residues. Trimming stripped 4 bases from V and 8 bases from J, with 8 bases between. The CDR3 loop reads CASSYTVEKLFF. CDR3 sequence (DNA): TGTGCCAGCAGTTATACGGTGGAAAAACTGTTTTTT.

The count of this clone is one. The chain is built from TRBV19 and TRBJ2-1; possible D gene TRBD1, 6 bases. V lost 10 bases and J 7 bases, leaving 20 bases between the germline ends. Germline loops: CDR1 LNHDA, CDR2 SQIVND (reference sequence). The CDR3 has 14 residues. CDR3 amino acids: CATGLISGVNEQFF. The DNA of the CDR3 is TGTGCCACCGGGCTAATCTCAGGGGTGAATGAGCAGTTCTTC. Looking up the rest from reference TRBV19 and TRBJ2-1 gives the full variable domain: DGGITQSPKYLFRKEGQNVTLSCEQNLNHDAMYWYRQDPGQGLRLIYYSQIVNDFQKGDIAEGYSVSREKKESFPLTVTSAQKNPTAFYLCATGLISGVNEQFFGPGTRLTVL.

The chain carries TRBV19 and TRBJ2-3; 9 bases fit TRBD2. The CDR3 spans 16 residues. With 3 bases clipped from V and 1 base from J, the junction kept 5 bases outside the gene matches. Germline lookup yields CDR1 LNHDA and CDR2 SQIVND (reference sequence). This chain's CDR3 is CASSISRGRGTDTQYF. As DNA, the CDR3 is TGTGCCAGTAGTATTTCGCGCGGGAGGGGCACAGATACGCAGTATTTT.

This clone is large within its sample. The CDR3 nucleotides read TGTGCCAGCAGTTACTCAGGACTAGCGGGAGCCCACGAGCAGTACTTC. This gives the protein CASSYSGLAGAHEQYF. This chain connects TRBV6-5 to TRBJ2-7; 13 bases agree with TRBD2. Germline values: CDR1 MNHEY, CDR2 SVGAGI. After removal of 0 bases from V and 5 bases from J, the junction contained 4 bases not matched to a gene. The CDR3 loop spans 16 amino acids.

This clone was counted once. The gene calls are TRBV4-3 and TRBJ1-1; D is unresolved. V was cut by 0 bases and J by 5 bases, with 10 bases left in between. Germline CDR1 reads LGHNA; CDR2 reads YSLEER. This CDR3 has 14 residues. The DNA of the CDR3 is TGCGCCAGCAGCCAAGATTCCTTGGGTACTGAAGCTTTCTTT. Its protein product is CASSQDSLGTEAFF.

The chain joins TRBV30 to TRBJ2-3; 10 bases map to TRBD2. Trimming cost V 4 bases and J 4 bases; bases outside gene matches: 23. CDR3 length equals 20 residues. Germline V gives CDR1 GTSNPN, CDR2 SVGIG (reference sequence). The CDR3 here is CAWTPTGPSGSPPVPDTQYF. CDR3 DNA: TGTGCCTGGACCCCTACTGGGCCTAGCGGGAGTCCCCCGGTTCCAGATACGCAGTATTTT.

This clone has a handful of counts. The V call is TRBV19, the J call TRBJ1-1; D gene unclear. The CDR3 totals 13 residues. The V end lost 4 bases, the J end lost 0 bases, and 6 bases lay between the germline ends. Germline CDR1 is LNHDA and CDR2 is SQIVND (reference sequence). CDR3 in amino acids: CASSNTLNTEAFF. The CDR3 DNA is TGTGCCAGTAGTAACACCTTGAACACTGAAGCTTTCTTT. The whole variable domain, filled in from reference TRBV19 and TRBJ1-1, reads DGGITQSPKYLFRKEGQNVTLSCEQNLNHDAMYWYRQDPGQGLRLIYYSQIVNDFQKGDIAEGYSVSREKKESFPLTVTSAQKNPTAFYLCASSNTLNTEAFFGQGTRLTVV.

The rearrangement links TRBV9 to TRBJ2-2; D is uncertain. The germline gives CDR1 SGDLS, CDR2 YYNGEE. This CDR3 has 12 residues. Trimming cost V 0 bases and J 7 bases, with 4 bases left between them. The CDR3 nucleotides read TGTGCCAGCAGCGTAGGGAACGGGGAGCTGTTTTTT. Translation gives CASSVGNGELFF.

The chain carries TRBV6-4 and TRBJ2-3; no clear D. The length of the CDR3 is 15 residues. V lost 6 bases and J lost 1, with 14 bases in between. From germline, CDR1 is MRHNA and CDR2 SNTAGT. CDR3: CASRAPDWCTDTQYF. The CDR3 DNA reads TGTGCCAGCAGGGCACCCGATTGGTGCACAGATACGCAGTATTTT.

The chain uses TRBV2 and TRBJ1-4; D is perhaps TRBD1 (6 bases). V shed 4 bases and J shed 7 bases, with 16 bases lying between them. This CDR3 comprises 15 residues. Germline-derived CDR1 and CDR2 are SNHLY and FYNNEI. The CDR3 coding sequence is TGTGCCAGCAGTGGGGATCGGGGGGCGGCTGAAAAACTGTTTTTT. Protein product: CASSGDRGAAEKLFF.

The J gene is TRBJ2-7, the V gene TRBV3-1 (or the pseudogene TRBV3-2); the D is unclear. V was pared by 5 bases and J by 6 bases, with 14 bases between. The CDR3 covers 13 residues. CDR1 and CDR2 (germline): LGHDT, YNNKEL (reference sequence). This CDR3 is CASSNGPQREQYF. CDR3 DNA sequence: TGTGCCAGCAGCAACGGGCCTCAGCGCGAGCAGTACTTC.

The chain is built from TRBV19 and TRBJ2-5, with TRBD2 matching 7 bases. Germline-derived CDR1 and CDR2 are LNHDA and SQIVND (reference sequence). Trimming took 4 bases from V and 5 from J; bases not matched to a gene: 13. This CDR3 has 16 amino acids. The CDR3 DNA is TGTGCCAGTAGTAGCGGGAGAGCGGGTGGATGGGAGACCCAGTACTTC. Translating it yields CASSSGRAGGWETQYF.

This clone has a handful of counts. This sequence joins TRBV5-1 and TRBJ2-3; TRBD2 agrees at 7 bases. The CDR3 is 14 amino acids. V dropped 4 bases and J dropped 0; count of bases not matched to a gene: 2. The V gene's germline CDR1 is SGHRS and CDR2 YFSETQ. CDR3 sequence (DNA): TGCGCCAGCAGCGGCGGGGGTAGCACAGATACGCAGTATTTT. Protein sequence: CASSGGGSTDTQYF.

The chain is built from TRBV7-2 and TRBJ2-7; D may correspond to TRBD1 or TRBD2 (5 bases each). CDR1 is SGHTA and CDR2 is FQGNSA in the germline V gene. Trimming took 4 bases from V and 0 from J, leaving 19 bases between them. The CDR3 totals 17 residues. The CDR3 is CASSSQTGTESSYEQYF. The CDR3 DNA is TGTGCCAGCAGCTCTCAAACCGGGACCGAGAGCTCCTACGAGCAGTACTTC.

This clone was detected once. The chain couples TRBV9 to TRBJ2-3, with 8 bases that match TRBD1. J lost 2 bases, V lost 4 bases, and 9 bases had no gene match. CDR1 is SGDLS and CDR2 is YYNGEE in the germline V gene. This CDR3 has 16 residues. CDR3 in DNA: TGTGCCAGCAGCCCACAGGGGGTAGGTAACACAGATACGCAGTATTTT. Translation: CASSPQGVGNTDTQYF.

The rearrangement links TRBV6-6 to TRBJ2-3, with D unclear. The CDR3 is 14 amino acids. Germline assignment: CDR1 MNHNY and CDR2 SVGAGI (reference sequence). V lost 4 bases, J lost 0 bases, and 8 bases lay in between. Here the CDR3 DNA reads TGTGCCAGCAGTTCGGGCGCTAGCACAGATACGCAGTATTTT. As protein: CASSSGASTDTQYF.

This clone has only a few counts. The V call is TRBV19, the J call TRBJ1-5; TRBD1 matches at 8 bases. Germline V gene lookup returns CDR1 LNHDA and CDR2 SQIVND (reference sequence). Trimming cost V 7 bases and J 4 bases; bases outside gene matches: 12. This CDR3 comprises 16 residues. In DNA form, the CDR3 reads TGTGCCAGTACCGACAGGGGCGCGGGTAATAATCAGCCCCAGCATTTT. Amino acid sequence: CASTDRGAGNNQPQHF. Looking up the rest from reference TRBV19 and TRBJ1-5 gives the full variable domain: DGGITQSPKYLFRKEGQNVTLSCEQNLNHDAMYWYRQDPGQGLRLIYYSQIVNDFQKGDIAEGYSVSREKKESFPLTVTSAQKNPTAFYLCASTDRGAGNNQPQHFGDGTRLSIL.

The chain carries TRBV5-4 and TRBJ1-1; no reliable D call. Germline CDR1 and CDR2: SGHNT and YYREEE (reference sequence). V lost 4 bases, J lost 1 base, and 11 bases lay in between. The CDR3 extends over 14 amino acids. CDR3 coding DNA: TGTGCCAGCAGCCTATCCCAAACGAACACTGAAGCTTTCTTT. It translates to CASSLSQTNTEAFF.

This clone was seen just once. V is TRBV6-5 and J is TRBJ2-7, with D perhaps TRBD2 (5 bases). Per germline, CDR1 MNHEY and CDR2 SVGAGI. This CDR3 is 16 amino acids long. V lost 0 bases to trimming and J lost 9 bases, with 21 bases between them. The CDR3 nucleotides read TGTGCCAGCAGTTACTCGACGAATGTGTGGCCCGCGGGGCAGTACTTC. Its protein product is CASSYSTNVWPAGQYF.

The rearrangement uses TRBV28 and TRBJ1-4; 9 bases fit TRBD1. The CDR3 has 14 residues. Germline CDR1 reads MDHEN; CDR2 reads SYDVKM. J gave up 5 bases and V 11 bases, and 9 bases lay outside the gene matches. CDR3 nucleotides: TGTGCCGCAAAGACCGGGACAGGGAATGAAAAACTGTTTTTT. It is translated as CAAKTGTGNEKLFF. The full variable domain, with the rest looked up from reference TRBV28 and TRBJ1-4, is DVKVTQSSRYLVKRTGEKVFLECVQDMDHENMFWYRQDPGLGLRLIYFSYDVKMKEKGDIPEGYSVSREKKERFSLILESASTNQTSMYLCAAKTGTGNEKLFFGSGTQLSVL.

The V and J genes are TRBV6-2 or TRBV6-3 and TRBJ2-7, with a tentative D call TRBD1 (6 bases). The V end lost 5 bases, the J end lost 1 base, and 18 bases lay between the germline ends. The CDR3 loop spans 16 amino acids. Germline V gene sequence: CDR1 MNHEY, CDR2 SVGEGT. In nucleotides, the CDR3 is TGTGCCAGCAGTACTAGGACAGTCGGAGGATCCTACGAGCAGTACTTC. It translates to CASSTRTVGGSYEQYF.

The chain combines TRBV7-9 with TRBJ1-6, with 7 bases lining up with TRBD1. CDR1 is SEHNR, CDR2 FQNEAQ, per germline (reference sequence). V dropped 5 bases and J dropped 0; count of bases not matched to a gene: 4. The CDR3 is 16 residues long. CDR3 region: CASSVQGPSYNSPLHF. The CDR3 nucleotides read TGTGCCAGCAGCGTACAGGGGCCCTCCTATAATTCACCCCTCCACTTT. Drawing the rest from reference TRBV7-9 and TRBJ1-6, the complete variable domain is DTGVSQNPRHKITKRGQNVTFRCDPISEHNRLYWYRQTLGQGPEFLTYFQNEAQLEKSRLLSDRFSAERPKGSFSTLEIQRTEQGDSAMYLCASSVQGPSYNSPLHFGNGTRLTVT.